This entry lists 21 T cell receptor beta chains sequenced from one sample in a study of Graves' ophthalmopathy and Graves' hyperthyroidism. RNA transcripts were the template, and TCR beta CDR3 regions were amplified from them. RT-PCR with HTBI primers came first, then second-round multiplex PCR. Via MiXCR, TCRdb re-called the multiplex PCR reads, giving one row per CDR3 protein. The data hold about 1.2 million distinct CDR3 sequences, with 35% to 45% observed a single time. Material for sequencing was peripheral blood or thyroid tissue (not recorded which). The origin of the receptors is an adult man with Graves' hyperthyroidism.

There are many counts of this clonotype. This chain links TRBV7-7 with TRBJ2-7; tentatively, D is TRBD1 (6 bases). The germline V gene encodes CDR1 SSHAT and CDR2 FNYEAQ (reference sequence). The CDR3 has 13 residues. Trimming stripped 1 base from V and 5 bases from J, with 9 bases between. The CDR3 DNA reads TGTGCCAGCAGCTTAGACAGGGACAACGAGCAGTACTTC. Its protein product is CASSLDRDNEQYF.

Only a few counts were recorded for this clonotype. V is TRBV7-9 and J is TRBJ2-2; tentative D call: TRBD2 (5 bases). Germline CDR1 and CDR2: SEHNR and FQNEAQ (reference sequence). This CDR3 is built from 13 residues. V dropped 1 base and J dropped 10 bases, with 10 bases sitting between them. CDR3 loop: CASSLGTAQELFF. Written as DNA, the CDR3 is TGTGCCAGCAGCTTAGGGACTGCCCAGGAGCTGTTTTTT.

The chain employs TRBV25-1 and TRBJ2-5; no firm D call. Germline-derived CDR1 and CDR2 are MGHDK and SYGVNS. Between the trimmed V and J ends, which lost 1 base and 2 bases, there was a span of 8 bases. CDR3 length: 14 amino acids. The CDR3 DNA is TGTGCCAGCAGTGAATTTAAGGGACAAGAGACCCAGTACTTC. It translates to CASSEFKGQETQYF.

The V call is TRBV28, the J call TRBJ1-1; D not certain. This CDR3 has 13 residues. Trimming pared 4 bases from V and 1 base from J, leaving 7 bases between. Germline CDR1 is MDHEN and CDR2 is SYDVKM. The CDR3 DNA reads as TGTGCCAGCAGTTCTCCTTCGAACACTGAAGCTTTCTTT. Its translation: CASSSPSNTEAFF.

The chain is built from TRBV6-1 and TRBJ1-4; 7 positions match TRBD1. The V gene's germline CDR1 is MNHNS and CDR2 SASEGT. The J segment lost 0 bases and the V segment lost 6 bases, leaving 7 bases of the junction unmatched. The length of the CDR3 is 16 residues. The CDR3 here is CASRRQGRATNEKLFF. The DNA for the CDR3 is TGTGCCAGCAGAAGACAGGGTAGAGCAACTAATGAAAAACTGTTTTTT.

This clonotype was recorded many times. V gene TRBV7-8 combines with J gene TRBJ2-5; perhaps TRBD1 as D (5 bases). CDR3 size: 15 residues. The ends were cut back, 5 bases at V and 8 bases at J, with 21 bases in the middle. Germline CDR1 and CDR2: SGHVS and FQNEAQ. The CDR3 DNA reads as TGTGCCAGCAGCGAAGTAGGGGCAGAAAGTGCAACCCAGTACTTC. It yields the protein CASSEVGAESATQYF. Combining the CDR3 with reference TRBV7-8 and TRBJ2-5 gives the whole variable domain GAGVSQSPRYKVAKRGQDVALRCDPISGHVSLFWYQQALGQGPEFLTYFQNEAQLDKSGLPSDRFFAERPEGSVSTLKIQRTQQEDSAVYLCASSEVGAESATQYFGPGTRLLVL.

About this clonotype itself: A clone one base away is much larger, so this may be a read error. This chain connects TRBV11-2 to TRBJ1-1; D is unclear. Germline assignment: CDR1 SGHAT and CDR2 FQNNGV. Trimming stripped 5 bases from V and 1 base from J, with 11 bases between. The CDR3 loop spans 14 amino acids. This CDR3 reads CASSLQFPNTEAFF. The CDR3 coding sequence is TGTGCCAGCAGCCTCCAGTTTCCGAACACTGAAGCTTTCTTT.

The V call is TRBV7-9, the J call TRBJ1-6; TRBD1 might be the D (5 bases). Trimming pared 6 bases from V and 9 bases from J, leaving 15 bases between. CDR1 SEHNR and CDR2 FQNEAQ come from the germline V gene (reference sequence). The CDR3 consists of 14 residues. This chain's CDR3 is CASSSAGRGSPLHF. DNA of the CDR3: TGTGCCAGCAGTTCCGCCGGGAGGGGTTCACCCCTCCACTTT. The full variable domain, with the rest looked up from reference TRBV7-9 and TRBJ1-6, is DTGVSQNPRHKITKRGQNVTFRCDPISEHNRLYWYRQTLGQGPEFLTYFQNEAQLEKSRLLSDRFSAERPKGSFSTLEIQRTEQGDSAMYLCASSSAGRGSPLHFGNGTRLTVT.

This clonotype was seen a handful of times. V and J are TRBV20-1 and TRBJ1-1; 8 nucleotides match TRBD1. This CDR3 region has 16 residues. From germline, CDR1 is DFQATT and CDR2 SNEGSKA (reference sequence). V lost 0 bases and J lost 0; bases outside the gene matches: 6. The CDR3: CSARDIQGGLNTEAFF. The CDR3 nucleotides read TGCAGTGCTAGAGATATACAGGGGGGGCTGAACACTGAAGCTTTCTTT.

This clonotype appeared many times. The chain is built from TRBV7-9 and TRBJ2-3; possibly TRBD1 or TRBD2 for D (5 bases each). The length of the CDR3 is 13 residues. The germline V gene encodes CDR1 SEHNR and CDR2 FQNEAQ (reference sequence). V lost 5 bases and J 4 bases, leaving 10 bases between the germline ends. CDR3 in amino acids: CASSPRGADTQYF. In DNA, the CDR3 is TGTGCCAGCAGCCCAAGGGGAGCAGATACGCAGTATTTT.

The chain joins TRBV29-1 to TRBJ2-7; 9 positions agree with TRBD1. After removal of 1 base from V and 4 bases from J, the junction contained 5 bases not matched to a gene. Germline CDR1 reads SQVTM; CDR2 reads ANQGSEA. CDR3 size: 14 residues. The CDR3 sequence is CSVEGGTGRYEQYF. Written as DNA, the CDR3 is TGCAGCGTTGAAGGGGGGACAGGGCGGTACGAGCAGTACTTC.

This rearrangement joins TRBV9 to TRBJ1-2, with D perhaps matching TRBD1 (6 bases). The V end was cut by 8 bases, the J end by 4 bases, with 27 bases between. Germline CDR1 reads SGDLS; CDR2 reads YYNGEE. The CDR3 loop spans 17 amino acids. The CDR3 region is CASNRDIDGSLPYGYTF. DNA of the CDR3: TGTGCCAGTAACAGGGATATCGATGGAAGTTTGCCCTATGGCTACACCTTC.

This clonotype occurred a few times. J is TRBJ1-6 and V is TRBV10-2, with D possibly being TRBD1 (5 bases). Germline CDR1 WSHSY, CDR2 SAAADI. The CDR3 is 15 residues long. V was cut by 3 bases and J by 5 bases, with 11 bases left in between. CDR3 in amino acids: CASSETQGNNSPLHF. Written as DNA, the CDR3 is TGCGCCAGCAGTGAAACGCAGGGAAATAATTCACCCCTCCACTTT.

The V call is TRBV2, the J call TRBJ1-5; D is ambiguous. CDR3 length: 14 amino acids. CDR1 is SNHLY, CDR2 FYNNEI, per germline. V was cut by 8 bases and J by 1 base, with 12 bases left in between. The CDR3 bases are TGTGCCAGCTGGGGAGGTCGAAGCAATCAGCCCCAGCATTTT. This translates into CASWGGRSNQPQHF. Full variable domain (remainder filled in from reference TRBV2 and TRBJ1-5): EPEVTQTPSHQVTQMGQEVILRCVPISNHLYFYWYRQILGQKVEFLVSFYNNEISEKSEIFDDQFSVERPDGSNFTLKIRSTKLEDSAMYFCASWGGRSNQPQHFGDGTRLSIL.

This clonotype was counted at least ten times. V is TRBV7-6 and J is TRBJ1-4; D might be TRBD1 (5 bases). CDR1 and CDR2 from the germline V gene are SGHVS and FNYEAQ. The CDR3 is 15 residues long. The ends were cut back, 1 base at V and 5 bases at J, with 11 bases in the middle. CDR3 sequence (DNA): TGTGCCAGCAGCTTAGTAGACAGTAACAATGAAAAACTGTTTTTT. It is translated as CASSLVDSNNEKLFF.

The rearrangement links TRBV19 to TRBJ1-1; TRBD1 is a possible D gene (5 bases). CDR3 length: 16 residues. Deletions cut 0 bases from V and 1 base from J, with 12 bases between. Per the germline V gene, CDR1 is LNHDA and CDR2 is SQIVND (reference sequence). The CDR3 coding sequence is TGTGCCAGTAGTATAGATCGGACAAGGGAGAACACTGAAGCTTTCTTT. It specifies CASSIDRTRENTEAFF.

This clonotype appeared many times. The V call is TRBV9, the J call TRBJ1-2; 8 nucleotides line up with TRBD1. The CDR3 covers 17 residues. With V trimmed by 2 bases and J by 0 bases, 9 bases remained unmatched. The germline V gene encodes CDR1 SGDLS and CDR2 YYNGEE. The CDR3 bases are TGTGCCAGCAGCGTCGGACAGGGAGGTTTCACTAACTATGGCTACACCTTC. Translating it yields CASSVGQGGFTNYGYTF.

V is TRBV7-2 and J is TRBJ2-7, with D possibly TRBD1 on 6 matching bases. Germline lookup yields CDR1 SGHTA and CDR2 FQGNSA. Trimming took 6 bases from V and 1 from J, leaving 19 bases between them. The CDR3 is made up of 16 amino acids. The CDR3 region is CASRLPGQVFSYEQYF. The CDR3 bases are TGTGCCAGCAGATTACCGGGACAAGTCTTTTCCTACGAGCAGTACTTC.

Concerning this clonotype itself: At one end the junction does not follow the germline gene, possibly because of a read error. V is TRBV7-2 and J is TRBJ1-3; D unresolved. CDR1 is SGHTA and CDR2 is FQGNSA in the germline V gene. The CDR3 totals 17 residues. The CDR3 loop is CASSLGSLWLAGNTICF. The CDR3 DNA reads as TGTGCCAGCAGCTTAGGCTCCCTCTGGCTCGCTGGAAACACCATATGTTTT.

The J gene is TRBJ2-7, the V gene TRBV20-1; D might be TRBD2 (5 bases). This CDR3 is built from 11 residues. The V gene lost 8 bases and the J gene lost 2 bases, with 10 bases spanning the gap. In germline, CDR1 is DFQATT, CDR2 SNEGSKA (reference sequence). CDR3 nucleotide sequence: TGCAGTACCTCCGGGGCCTACGAGCAGTACTTC. Residues: CSTSGAYEQYF.

The sample holds many counts of this clonotype. The chain has TRBV12-3 or TRBV12-4 and TRBJ1-2; 7 positions match TRBD1. The CDR3 is made up of 15 amino acids. The V gene end was trimmed by 5 bases and the J gene end by 3 bases; junction bases not matched to a gene: 9. As DNA, the CDR3 is TGTGCCAGCAGTCCCAGGGGAGGGGGCTACTATGGCTACACCTTC. Translated, it gives CASSPRGGGYYGYTF.